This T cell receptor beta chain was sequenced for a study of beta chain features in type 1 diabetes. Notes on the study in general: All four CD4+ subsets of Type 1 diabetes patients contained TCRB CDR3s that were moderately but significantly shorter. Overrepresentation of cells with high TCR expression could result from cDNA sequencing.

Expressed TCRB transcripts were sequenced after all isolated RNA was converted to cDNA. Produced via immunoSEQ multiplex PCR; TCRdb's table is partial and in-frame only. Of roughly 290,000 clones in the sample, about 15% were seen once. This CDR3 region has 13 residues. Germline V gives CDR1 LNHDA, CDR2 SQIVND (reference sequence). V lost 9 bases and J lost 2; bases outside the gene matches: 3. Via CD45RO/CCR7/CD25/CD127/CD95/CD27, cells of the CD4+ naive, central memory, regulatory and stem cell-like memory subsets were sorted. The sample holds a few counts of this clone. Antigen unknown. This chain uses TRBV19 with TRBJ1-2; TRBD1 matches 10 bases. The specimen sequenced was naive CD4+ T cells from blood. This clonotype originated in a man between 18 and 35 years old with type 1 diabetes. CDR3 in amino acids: CASLDRGNYGYTF. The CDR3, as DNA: TGTGCCAGCCTGGACAGGGGGAACTATGGCTACACCTTC.